A selection of T cell receptor beta chains follows, all from one sample in a study of blood T cell repertoires in COVID-19. Data came from immunoSEQ multiplex PCR; TCRdb stores just in-frame clones and leaves some out. The table lists 70,000 to 90,000 clones, 70% to 80% of them singletons, with 24% in the top ten. Sequencing used peripheral blood. The source is a human donor in a cohort sampled during active COVID-19. Each CDR3 is given with its conserved first and last residue. A D gene is named only where the DNA matches it firmly. Some rows have no size entry. The others give once, few or many, or a class for an expanded clone.

>few|TRBJ2-3|TRBV12-3/TRBV12-4|NA|13
TGTGCCAGCAGTTCGGAGGGTCCAGATACGCAGTATTTT
CASSSEGPDTQYF
>NA|TRBJ2-1|TRBV2|NA|14
TGTGCCAGCAGTGAAGGGACGGGGGTGGATGAGCAGTTCTTC
CASSEGTGVDEQFF
>NA|TRBJ1-5|TRBV19|NA|16
TGTGCCAGTAGACCAGCGGGCGCCCAAAGTAATCAGCCCCAGCATTTT
CASRPAGAQSNQPQHF
>NA|TRBJ2-3|TRBV6-2/TRBV6-3|TRBD2|14
TGTGCCAGCAGCTATAGCGGGTATGGCGATACGCAGTATTTT
CASSYSGYGDTQYF
>NA|TRBJ1-6|TRBV9|NA|15
TGTGCCAGCAGCGTAGAAGGCAGGTCACACTCACCCCTCCACTTT
CASSVEGRSHSPLHF
>NA|TRBJ2-1|TRBV3-1/TRBV3-2|NA|17
TGTGCCAGCAGCCAAGTTATCTCGGGAGAACCCTACAATGAGCAGTTCTTC
CASSQVISGEPYNEQFF
>NA|TRBJ2-1|TRBV10-3|TRBD2|14
TGTGCCATCAGTAGGGCTAGCGGCTTCGATGAGCAGTTCTTC
CAISRASGFDEQFF
>NA|TRBJ2-1|TRBV7-2|TRBD2|16
TGTGCCAGCAGCTCAAGAGGACTAGCGGGACGGGATGAGCAGTTCTTC
CASSSRGLAGRDEQFF
>NA|TRBJ1-6|TRBV28|NA|11
TGTGCCCTTGGGGGGAATTCACCCCTCCACTTT
CALGGNSPLHF
>NA|TRBJ2-3|TRBV6-2/TRBV6-3|NA|15
TGTGCCAGCAGTTACGATGGGGAGAGGGCAGATACGCAGTATTTT
CASSYDGERADTQYF
>NA|TRBJ2-7|TRBV4-3|TRBD2|14
TGCGCCAGCAGCCAAGGGGGGGAGGGGTACGAGCAGTACTTC
CASSQGGEGYEQYF
>once|TRBJ2-7|TRBV6-6|NA|16
TGTGCCAGCAGTTACTCCACCGGGACTTCTTCCTACGAGCAGTACTTC
CASSYSTGTSSYEQYF
>few|TRBJ2-3|TRBV3-1/TRBV3-2|NA|15
TGTGCCAGCAGCCCAGCGGGCACGGTTGGCCTCACGCAGTATTTT
CASSPAGTVGLTQYF
>NA|TRBJ2-2|TRBV6-5|NA|16
TGTGCCAGCAGTTACCCAATGACTATGTCGGCCGGGGAGCTGTTTTTT
CASSYPMTMSAGELFF
>few|TRBJ2-5|TRBV9|TRBD1|15
TGTGCCAGCAGCCCCGGGGACAGCTTCCAAGAGACCCAGTACTTC
CASSPGDSFQETQYF
>NA|TRBJ1-5|TRBV29-1|NA|13
TGCAGCGTTCCGGGAGATAGCAATCAGCCCCAGCATTTT
CSVPGDSNQPQHF
>NA|TRBJ2-1|TRBV6-5|NA|14
TGTGCCAGCAGTACGGACTACGGTGGCAATGAGCAGTTCTTC
CASSTDYGGNEQFF
>NA|TRBJ1-2|TRBV5-4|TRBD1|13
TGTGCCAGCAGCAGTTACAGGGGAAATGGCTACACCTTC
CASSSYRGNGYTF
>NA|TRBJ2-1|TRBV7-9|NA|13
TGTGCCAGCAGCTCATATTGGGCCAATGAGCAGTTCTTC
CASSSYWANEQFF
>NA|TRBJ2-1|TRBV27|TRBD2|13
TGTGCCAGCAGTTTACGCGGGAGGGGAGAGCAGTTCTTC
CASSLRGRGEQFF
>NA|TRBJ1-1|TRBV6-5|NA|14
TGTGCCAGCAGTTTCAGTACAGGGATCCCTGAAGCTTTCTTT
CASSFSTGIPEAFF
>NA|TRBJ2-3|TRBV7-9|NA|11
TGTGCCAGCAGCCTACTAGATACGCAGTATTTT
CASSLLDTQYF
>NA|TRBJ2-7|TRBV4-1|TRBD2|16
TGCGCCAGCAGCCAACCCCTAGCGGGAGTCATCCACGAGCAGTACTTC
CASSQPLAGVIHEQYF
>NA|TRBJ2-5|TRBV2|TRBD1|13
TGTGCCAGCGGGAACAGGGGCAGGGAGACCCAGTACTTC
CASGNRGRETQYF
>NA|TRBJ2-1|TRBV7-9|TRBD2|14
TGTGCCAGCATCAAGCGGGAGGCTGACAATGAGCAGTTCTTC
CASIKREADNEQFF
>NA|TRBJ1-1|TRBV7-3|TRBD1|13
TGTGCCAGCAGCTCCCAGGGGGCGGCTGAAGCTTTCTTT
CASSSQGAAEAFF
>NA|TRBJ2-3|TRBV7-9|TRBD2|15
TGTGCCAGCAGCTCTAAGTGGGACTATGAAGATACGCAGTATTTT
CASSSKWDYEDTQYF
>NA|TRBJ1-5|TRBV19|NA|15
TGTGCCAGTAGTATACAGGGAAACGGCAATCAGCCCCAGCATTTT
CASSIQGNGNQPQHF
>once|TRBJ2-7|TRBV6-6|TRBD2|15
TGTGCCAGCAGTAGCACTAGCGGGAGCTCCTACGAGCAGTACTTC
CASSSTSGSSYEQYF
>NA|TRBJ2-2|TRBV6-5|TRBD2|16
TGTGCCAGCAGTTACTCGGTGGGAGGGATCACCGGGGAGCTGTTTTTT
CASSYSVGGITGELFF
>NA|TRBJ1-2|TRBV15|TRBD1|18
TGTGCCACCAGCAGCCCCGGGACAGCCACCCGAAGAGGACTTGGCTACACCTTC
CATSSPGTATRRGLGYTF